The rows below give T cell receptor beta chains drawn from one sample of a study of T cells in Graves' hyperthyroidism and ophthalmopathy. TCRdb re-analysed the multiplex PCR reads in MiXCR, keeping a single row per CDR3 protein. The table includes nearly 600,000 distinct CDR3 sequences, 14% detected once. Sequences were obtained from blood. The receptors come from a woman between 18 and 30 years old with Graves' ophthalmopathy. The CDR3 runs from the conserved cysteine through the conserved F or W. D genes are given only for firm matches. Size tells how often a clone was seen (once, few, many) or the class of an expanded clone, and some rows leave it out.

DNA: TGTGCCAGTAGTATATGGATACTGAACACTGAAGCTTTCTTT
CDR3: CASSIWILNTEAFF
J: TRBJ1-1
V: TRBV19
size: .
D: .

DNA: TGTGCCAGCAGCGTAGAGCCCGACAGGGGGCCTGAAGCTTTCTTT
CDR3: CASSVEPDRGPEAFF
J: TRBJ1-1
V: TRBV9
size: .
D: TRBD1

DNA: TGTGCCAGCAGCCTCGGACGCGGATCCTCCAATGAGCAGTTCTTC
CDR3: CASSLGRGSSNEQFF
J: TRBJ2-1
V: TRBV7-9
size: many
D: .

DNA: TGTGCCAGCAGCTTATCCTGGGGGTCCGTAACTAATGAAAAACTGTTTTTT
CDR3: CASSLSWGSVTNEKLFF
J: TRBJ1-4
V: TRBV7-2
size: .
D: .

DNA: TGTGCCACCAGCACCAACAGGGTTCCTAATGAAAAACTGTTTTTT
CDR3: CATSTNRVPNEKLFF
J: TRBJ1-4
V: TRBV15
size: many
D: .

DNA: TGTGCCAGCAGCTTACTTGGGGGGCGAACTGAAGCTTTCTTT
CDR3: CASSLLGGRTEAFF
J: TRBJ1-1
V: TRBV7-2
size: many
D: .

DNA: TGTGCCAGCAGCACATGGAGTGGAGGCTACACCTTC
CDR3: CASSTWSGGYTF
J: TRBJ1-2
V: TRBV6-1
size: few
D: .

DNA: TGTGCCAGCACCCCCACCCCGGGAGGGCCCTACAATGAGCAGTTCTTC
CDR3: CASTPTPGGPYNEQFF
J: TRBJ2-1
V: TRBV28
size: many
D: TRBD2

DNA: TGTGCCAGCAGTTACTCGGCAAGACCAGAGCAAGAGACCCAGTACTTC
CDR3: CASSYSARPEQETQYF
J: TRBJ2-5
V: TRBV6-5
size: many
D: .

DNA: TGTGCCAGTAGTAAGCAGCGGTCTGCGGGAGAGACCCAGTACTTC
CDR3: CASSKQRSAGETQYF
J: TRBJ2-5
V: TRBV19
size: many
D: .

DNA: TGCGCCAGCAAGGGAGACTACACCTACGAGCAGTACTTC
CDR3: CASKGDYTYEQYF
J: TRBJ2-7
V: TRBV4-1
size: few
D: .

DNA: TGCGCCAGCAGCCAAACCGTAGAATACGAGCAGTACTTC
CDR3: CASSQTVEYEQYF
J: TRBJ2-7
V: TRBV4-1
size: few
D: .

DNA: TGCAGCGTTGGGACAGGGGATGAAAAACTGTTTTTT
CDR3: CSVGTGDEKLFF
J: TRBJ1-4
V: TRBV29-1
size: many
D: TRBD1

DNA: TGCAGTGCTAGTCGGGGCCAGTCGAACGAGCAGTACTTC
CDR3: CSASRGQSNEQYF
J: TRBJ2-7
V: TRBV20-1
size: .
D: .

DNA: TGCAGTGCCCAGACCGACGGGGGACTAGCGGTGGGCTACGAAAGCTCCTACAATGAGCAGTTCTTC
CDR3: CSAQTDGGLAVGYESSYNEQFF
J: TRBJ2-1
V: TRBV20-1
size: many
D: TRBD2

DNA: TGTGCCAGCAAATCCCGCGGGAGAAGTGCCGGGGAGCTGTTTTTT
CDR3: CASKSRGRSAGELFF
J: TRBJ2-2
V: TRBV2
size: many
D: TRBD2

DNA: TGCAGTGCCACACGCTCCGGGACAGGATACACCGGGGAGCTGTTTTTT
CDR3: CSATRSGTGYTGELFF
J: TRBJ2-2
V: TRBV20-1
size: many
D: TRBD1

DNA: TGTGCCAGCCTGACTAGTAGTAGGAATGAGCAGTTCTTC
CDR3: CASLTSSRNEQFF
J: TRBJ2-1
V: TRBV12-3/TRBV12-4
size: .
D: .

DNA: TGCAGTGCCACGGAGGGGGGTGAGACCCAGTACTTC
CDR3: CSATEGGETQYF
J: TRBJ2-5
V: TRBV20-1
size: many
D: .

DNA: TGTGCCAGCAGCTCGGGACAGCATTATAGCAATCAGCCCCAGCATTTT
CDR3: CASSSGQHYSNQPQHF
J: TRBJ1-5
V: TRBV7-6
size: many
D: TRBD1

DNA: TGCGCCAGCAGCTTGAACCCCGGGACTAGCGGGCGCTCCTACGAGCAGTACTTC
CDR3: CASSLNPGTSGRSYEQYF
J: TRBJ2-7
V: TRBV5-1
size: many
D: TRBD2

DNA: TGCAGTGCTAGAGATCTTAGGACTAGCGGGAGAGACCATGAGCAGTTCTTC
CDR3: CSARDLRTSGRDHEQFF
J: TRBJ2-1
V: TRBV20-1
size: many
D: TRBD2

DNA: TGTGCCAGCAGTTCCGATCGGCTACCCTACAATGAGCAGTTCTTC
CDR3: CASSSDRLPYNEQFF
J: TRBJ2-1
V: TRBV28
size: few
D: .

DNA: TGTGCCAGCAGTATGACAGTTAATGAAAAACTGTTTTTT
CDR3: CASSMTVNEKLFF
J: TRBJ1-4
V: TRBV12-3/TRBV12-4
size: many
D: .

DNA: TGTGCCAGCAGCTTAGATAGGACTAGCGGGAGACGGAACGAGCAGTACTTC
CDR3: CASSLDRTSGRRNEQYF
J: TRBJ2-7
V: TRBV11-2
size: many
D: TRBD2

DNA: TGTGCCAGCAGTCTCCGCGGGGGACTAGCCTACGAGCAGTACTTC
CDR3: CASSLRGGLAYEQYF
J: TRBJ2-7
V: TRBV27
size: many
D: TRBD2